This T cell receptor (beta chain) comes out of a study of cytomegalovirus exposure and HLA in healthy donors. This PCR relied on a set of 60 Vbeta primers and 13 Jbeta primers. The data were produced by immunoSEQ multiplex PCR, yet TCRdb's version contains in-frame clones alone and is incomplete. The sample includes approximately 240,000 clones, 82% seen only once; the top ten take over 5%. The CDR3 totals 17 residues. Germline CDR1 and CDR2: LNHNV and YYDKDF (reference sequence). The ends were cut back, 5 bases at V and 3 bases at J, with 23 bases in the middle. Notes on this clone: No antigen is known for it.

General observations from the study: Generally TCR sequences proved uncommon, though certain public TCRs appeared in numerous donors. Later analysis identified a missense DCLRE1C variant that was linked to TCR beta V- and J-gene trimming.

The chain recombines TRBV15 with TRBJ2-7, with D perhaps matching TRBD1 (6 bases). The origin of this receptor is a woman aged 40 to 50 in good health and CMV-seropositive. Sequencing was done on a sample of PBMCs. This chain's CDR3 is CATSSHISTGYGYEQYF. The CDR3 DNA reads TGTGCCACCAGCTCTCACATATCAACAGGGTACGGCTACGAGCAGTACTTC.